A single sample gave rise to the 19 T cell receptor beta chains below, sequenced in a study of T cells in Graves' hyperthyroidism and ophthalmopathy. TCR beta CDR3 regions were amplified from RNA transcripts. Carried out on the TCR CDR3, a first-round RT-PCR used the HTBI primer set. TCRdb processed the multiplex PCR reads anew with MiXCR; each CDR3 protein has one entry. The table records 620,000 or so distinct CDR3 sequences, around 15% of them present only once. Sequencing was carried out using blood. These receptors came from a woman in her forties or fifties with Graves' ophthalmopathy.

This clonotype has a count of ten or more. This sequence joins TRBV11-2 and TRBJ2-5, with D unresolved. The CDR3 is 16 amino acids. The germline V and J ends were trimmed by 1 base and 0 bases, with 12 bases remaining between them. CDR1 and CDR2 (germline): SGHAT, FQNNGV. The CDR3 sequence: CASSLASRPDQETQYF. CDR3 sequence (DNA): TGTGCCAGCAGCTTAGCCAGCCGGCCCGACCAAGAGACCCAGTACTTC.

The CDR3 DNA reads as TGTGCCAGTAGTATAACCCTTGGATACCAAGAGACCCAGTACTTC. Translated, it gives CASSITLGYQETQYF. The V gene is TRBV19, the J gene TRBJ2-5; D gene ambiguous. Trimming took off 2 bases at V and 0 bases at J, with 10 bases between the two ends. The CDR3 is made up of 15 amino acids. Germline values: CDR1 LNHDA, CDR2 SQIVND (reference sequence). Filled out from reference TRBV19 and TRBJ2-5, the complete variable domain reads DGGITQSPKYLFRKEGQNVTLSCEQNLNHDAMYWYRQDPGQGLRLIYYSQIVNDFQKGDIAEGYSVSREKKESFPLTVTSAQKNPTAFYLCASSITLGYQETQYFGPGTRLLVL.

Ten or more counts support this clonotype. The chain recombines TRBV7-3 with TRBJ2-1; 11 nucleotides agree with TRBD2. This CDR3 spans 15 amino acids. Unmatched junction bases numbered 3, after V lost 5 bases and J lost 3 bases. CDR1 and CDR2 (germline): SGHTA, FQGTGA. The CDR3 sequence: CASSRGLADYNEQFF. CDR3 in DNA: TGTGCCAGCAGCCGGGGACTAGCGGACTACAATGAGCAGTTCTTC.

There are a few counts of this clonotype. The rearrangement uses TRBV10-3 and TRBJ2-5, with 11 bases lining up with TRBD2. The junction had 10 bases not matched to a gene; V was cut back by 5 bases and J by 5 bases. The CDR3 sequence is 16 residues long. The germline CDR1 and CDR2 sequences are ENHRY and SYGVKD. CDR3 sequence (DNA): TGTGCCATCAGTCAACTAGCGGGAGTGCTCGGGGAGACCCAGTACTTC. It yields the protein CAISQLAGVLGETQYF.

In its sample, this clonotype was seen a few times. V usage is TRBV19 and J usage is TRBJ2-2, with TRBD1 identical over 8 bases. V lost 4 bases, J lost 5 bases, and 6 bases stayed unmatched. The CDR3 totals 15 residues. Germline CDR1 LNHDA, CDR2 SQIVND (reference sequence). The CDR3 DNA reads as TGTGCCAGTAGTACAAGACAGGGGAGAACCGGGGAGCTGTTTTTT. Residues: CASSTRQGRTGELFF.

This clonotype was detected many times. This sequence joins TRBV2 and TRBJ2-3; D gene ambiguous. The CDR3 is 12 residues long. The V gene lost 7 bases and the J gene lost 9 bases, with 14 bases spanning the gap. Germline loops: CDR1 SNHLY, CDR2 FYNNEI. CDR3 loop: CASTPSQVTQYF. The CDR3, as DNA: TGTGCCAGCACCCCCTCTCAGGTGACGCAGTATTTT.

The chain recombines TRBV2 with TRBJ1-1; D is perhaps TRBD1 (6 bases). V lost 0 bases and J lost 5, with 13 bases in between. Germline V gives CDR1 SNHLY, CDR2 FYNNEI. The length of the CDR3 is 15 residues. CDR3: CASSEALGAGTEAFF. CDR3 DNA sequence: TGTGCCAGCAGTGAAGCGCTGGGGGCTGGAACTGAAGCTTTCTTT. Together with reference TRBV2 and TRBJ1-1, the CDR3 gives the full variable domain: EPEVTQTPSHQVTQMGQEVILRCVPISNHLYFYWYRQILGQKVEFLVSFYNNEISEKSEIFDDQFSVERPDGSNFTLKIRSTKLEDSAMYFCASSEALGAGTEAFFGQGTRLTVV.

This clonotype was recorded a few times. This sequence joins TRBV9 and TRBJ2-7; 7 positions agree with TRBD2. This CDR3 comprises 15 residues. Germline CDR1 and CDR2: SGDLS and YYNGEE. V shed 0 bases and J 3 bases; nucleotides not matched to a gene: 6. CDR3 sequence: CASSVASSGYYEQYF. The CDR3 DNA is TGTGCCAGCAGCGTAGCCTCTAGCGGATACTACGAGCAGTACTTC.

This clonotype was observed at least ten times. V is TRBV5-1 and J is TRBJ2-7; 9 bases agree with TRBD2. This CDR3 region has 18 residues. With 3 bases clipped from V and 3 bases from J, the junction kept 16 bases outside the gene matches. Germline CDR1 and CDR2: SGHRS and YFSETQ. This CDR3 reads CASSYPGGGLASIYEQYF. CDR3 in DNA: TGCGCCAGCAGCTACCCCGGCGGAGGACTAGCGTCCATCTACGAGCAGTACTTC.

This sequence joins TRBV14 and TRBJ2-7; D gene ambiguous. The CDR3 covers 14 residues. The ends were cut back, 0 bases at V and 2 bases at J, with 8 bases in the middle. The germline CDR1 and CDR2 sequences are SGHDN and FVKESK. Written as DNA, the CDR3 is TGTGCCAGCAGCCAAGAACTGGGCCCCTACGAGCAGTACTTC. Amino acid sequence: CASSQELGPYEQYF.

This clonotype appeared many times. This chain links TRBV2 with TRBJ2-7, with D uncertain. CDR1 and CDR2 (germline): SNHLY, FYNNEI. The germline V and J ends were trimmed by 2 bases and 2 bases, with 7 bases remaining between them. This CDR3 is 13 amino acids long. CDR3 sequence: CASSEQKTYEQYF. The CDR3 nucleotides are TGTGCCAGCAGTGAACAGAAAACCTACGAGCAGTACTTC.

This chain links TRBV29-1 with TRBJ2-3, with a possible D match to TRBD2 (6 bases). Trimming pared 7 bases from V and 3 bases from J, leaving 20 bases between. CDR1 and CDR2 from the germline V gene are SQVTM and ANQGSEA. The CDR3 spans 15 residues. The chain's CDR3 is CSGRRWGDRTDTQYF. The CDR3 DNA reads as TGCAGCGGGCGGAGGTGGGGGGATCGTACAGATACGCAGTATTTT.

This clonotype was detected many times. This rearrangement joins TRBV11-2 to TRBJ2-4, with unresolved D. This CDR3 spans 15 amino acids. V dropped 3 bases and J dropped 0 bases, with 9 bases sitting between them. CDR1 is SGHAT and CDR2 is FQNNGV in the germline V gene. Written as DNA, the CDR3 is TGTGCCAGCAGCTTCCCCTTCTTAGCCAAAAACATTCAGTACTTC. Residues: CASSFPFLAKNIQYF.

The chain employs TRBV12-3 or TRBV12-4 and TRBJ1-3, with D perhaps matching TRBD1 (5 bases). V lost 2 bases, J lost 1 base, and 12 bases lay in between. CDR3 length: 16 residues. The CDR3: CASSLLLWGSGNTIYF. Written as DNA, the CDR3 is TGTGCCAGCAGTTTATTACTTTGGGGGTCTGGAAACACCATATATTTT.

The chain joins TRBV28 to TRBJ1-4; possibly TRBD1 for D (5 bases). The germline V gene has CDR1 MDHEN and CDR2 SYDVKM. This CDR3 contains 15 residues. Trimming cost V 6 bases and J 11 bases, with 22 bases left between them. The CDR3 here is CASSRKPHRLGKLFF. As DNA, the CDR3 is TGTGCCAGCAGCCGAAAGCCCCACAGGCTTGGTAAACTGTTTTTT.

This clonotype occurred a few times. The chain employs TRBV29-1 and TRBJ2-2; 7 positions agree with TRBD2. V trimming: 4 bases; J trimming: 1 base; junction bases outside the gene matches: 3. The CDR3 is 14 residues long. Germline-derived CDR1 and CDR2 are SQVTM and ANQGSEA. CDR3: CSVGLAVNTGELFF. The CDR3 bases are TGCAGCGTTGGGCTAGCGGTGAACACCGGGGAGCTGTTTTTT.

This clonotype was observed at least ten times. The gene calls are TRBV28 and TRBJ2-7; TRBD2 agrees at 7 bases. CDR1 and CDR2 from the germline V gene are MDHEN and SYDVKM. The CDR3 sequence is 16 residues long. Trimming at V came to 7 bases and at J to 2 bases, leaving 14 bases not matched to a gene. CDR3 sequence: CASTSPGASGAYEQYF. In DNA, the CDR3 is TGTGCCAGCACCTCCCCCGGGGCTAGCGGCGCCTACGAGCAGTACTTC.

The CDR3 protein is CASTTSGRAVEQFF. In DNA, the CDR3 is TGTGCCAGTACTACTAGCGGGAGGGCCGTTGAGCAGTTCTTC. This chain connects TRBV19 to TRBJ2-1; 13 bases line up with TRBD2. Trimming cost V 7 bases and J 9 bases; bases outside gene matches: 6. Germline CDR1 is LNHDA and CDR2 is SQIVND (reference sequence). This CDR3 region has 14 residues.

In this sample, this clonotype turned up many times. V usage is TRBV4-2 and J usage is TRBJ2-1; TRBD2 matches 10 bases. The CDR3 length is 15 residues. The V and J ends lost 2 bases and 9 bases, in that order; junction bases with no gene match: 7. Germline CDR1 LGHNA, CDR2 YNFKEQ. This CDR3 reads CASSQPASGSSEQFF. CDR3 coding DNA: TGTGCCAGCAGCCAACCAGCTAGCGGGAGTAGTGAGCAGTTCTTC.